Presented here are 6 T cell receptor beta chains from one specimen sequenced in a study of blood T cell repertoires in COVID-19. Some clones are missing from TCRdb's copy, which holds only in-frame ones; the method was immunoSEQ multiplex PCR. The sample yields 250,000 to 300,000 clones, roughly 91% seen once. The sequencing sample was made of PBMCs or T cells enriched from blood (not recorded which). These receptors were obtained from a man aged 35-49 years who had recovered from COVID-19.

This chain uses TRBV7-2 with TRBJ2-7; 9 positions agree with TRBD2. CDR3 length: 14 amino acids. Germline CDR1 SGHTA, CDR2 FQGNSA. V was pared by 1 base and J by 6 bases, with 4 bases of the junction left unmatched. CDR3 region: CASSLVVSGSEQYF. The CDR3 bases are TGTGCCAGCAGCTTAGTTGTTAGCGGGAGCGAGCAGTACTTC.

This chain joins TRBV19 and TRBJ2-7; 7 bases line up with TRBD1. Looked up from germline, CDR1 is LNHDA and CDR2 is SQIVND (reference sequence). The V gene end was trimmed by 4 bases and the J gene end by 0 bases; junction bases not matched to a gene: 6. This CDR3 is built from 15 residues. The CDR3 spells CASSNLAGGSYEQYF. The CDR3 DNA sequence: TGTGCCAGTAGTAATCTTGCAGGGGGCTCCTACGAGCAGTACTTC.

The rearrangement uses TRBV2 and TRBJ2-3; TRBD1 matches at 9 bases. Per the germline V gene, CDR1 is SNHLY and CDR2 is FYNNEI. This CDR3 has 16 amino acids. The trim removed 9 bases at V and 2 bases at J, leaving 12 bases unmatched. DNA of the CDR3: TGTGCCAGTGATTCCACCGGGACAGGGAACACAGATACGCAGTATTTT. Protein: CASDSTGTGNTDTQYF. Supplemented by reference TRBV2 and TRBJ2-3, the full variable domain reads EPEVTQTPSHQVTQMGQEVILRCVPISNHLYFYWYRQILGQKVEFLVSFYNNEISEKSEIFDDQFSVERPDGSNFTLKIRSTKLEDSAMYFCASDSTGTGNTDTQYFGPGTRLTVL.

This chain links TRBV3-1 (or the pseudogene TRBV3-2) with TRBJ2-2; maybe TRBD1 (5 bases). V lost 5 bases to trimming and J lost 5 bases, with 15 bases between them. Germline-derived CDR1 and CDR2 are LGHDT and YNNKEL (reference sequence). The CDR3 length is 15 residues. CDR3 region: CASSEKIGATGELFF. DNA for the CDR3: TGTGCCAGCAGCGAAAAAATAGGGGCGACCGGGGAGCTGTTTTTT.

The CDR3 nucleotides are TGTGCCAGCAGCCTAGGACCTCCGGAGGTCTATGGCTACACCTTC. It is translated as CASSLGPPEVYGYTF. V usage is TRBV11-2 and J usage is TRBJ1-2, with D unclear. Trimming shortened V by 5 bases and J by 4 bases, and 17 bases separated the two germline ends. This CDR3 comprises 15 residues. Germline CDR1 reads SGHAT; CDR2 reads FQNNGV.

The V call is TRBV7-8, the J call TRBJ1-2; D is ambiguous. Germline V CDR1 and CDR2: SGHVS, FQNEAQ. This CDR3 has 15 residues. The V end lost 5 bases, the J end lost 8 bases, and 21 bases lay between the germline ends. CDR3 amino acids: CASSLRGWRQSGYTF. CDR3 DNA sequence: TGTGCCAGCAGCCTGAGAGGGTGGCGGCAGTCCGGCTACACCTTC.